This T cell receptor beta chain is drawn from a study of blood T cell repertoires in COVID-19. Background on the study: The origin of the acute and convalescent COVID-19 samples was the United States, Italy and Spain. PBMCs, B-cell-depleted T cells, or T cells were the source of the cDNA or gDNA that made up the material.

In its sample, this clone was seen a few times. In the authors' methods: Amplification of reference gene primers provided the estimated nucleated cell counts. The method was immunoSEQ multiplex PCR; TCRdb's version includes in-frame clones alone and lacks a portion of them. The DNA gave D and trimming, while V, J and clone size come from that table. This sample has 75,000 to 95,000 clones, with 80% to 90% found just once. V was shortened by 2 bases and J by 8 bases, with 9 bases between the two germline ends. Germline values: CDR1 MNHNS, CDR2 SASEGT. The CDR3 covers 13 residues. The sample was peripheral blood. The chain uses TRBV6-1 and TRBJ1-4; D gene unclear. This TCR was sampled from a man aged 50-60 years with active COVID-19. CDR3 in DNA: TGTGCCAGCAGTGAAATCATCGGGGAAAAACTGTTTTTT. Its protein product is CASSEIIGEKLFF.